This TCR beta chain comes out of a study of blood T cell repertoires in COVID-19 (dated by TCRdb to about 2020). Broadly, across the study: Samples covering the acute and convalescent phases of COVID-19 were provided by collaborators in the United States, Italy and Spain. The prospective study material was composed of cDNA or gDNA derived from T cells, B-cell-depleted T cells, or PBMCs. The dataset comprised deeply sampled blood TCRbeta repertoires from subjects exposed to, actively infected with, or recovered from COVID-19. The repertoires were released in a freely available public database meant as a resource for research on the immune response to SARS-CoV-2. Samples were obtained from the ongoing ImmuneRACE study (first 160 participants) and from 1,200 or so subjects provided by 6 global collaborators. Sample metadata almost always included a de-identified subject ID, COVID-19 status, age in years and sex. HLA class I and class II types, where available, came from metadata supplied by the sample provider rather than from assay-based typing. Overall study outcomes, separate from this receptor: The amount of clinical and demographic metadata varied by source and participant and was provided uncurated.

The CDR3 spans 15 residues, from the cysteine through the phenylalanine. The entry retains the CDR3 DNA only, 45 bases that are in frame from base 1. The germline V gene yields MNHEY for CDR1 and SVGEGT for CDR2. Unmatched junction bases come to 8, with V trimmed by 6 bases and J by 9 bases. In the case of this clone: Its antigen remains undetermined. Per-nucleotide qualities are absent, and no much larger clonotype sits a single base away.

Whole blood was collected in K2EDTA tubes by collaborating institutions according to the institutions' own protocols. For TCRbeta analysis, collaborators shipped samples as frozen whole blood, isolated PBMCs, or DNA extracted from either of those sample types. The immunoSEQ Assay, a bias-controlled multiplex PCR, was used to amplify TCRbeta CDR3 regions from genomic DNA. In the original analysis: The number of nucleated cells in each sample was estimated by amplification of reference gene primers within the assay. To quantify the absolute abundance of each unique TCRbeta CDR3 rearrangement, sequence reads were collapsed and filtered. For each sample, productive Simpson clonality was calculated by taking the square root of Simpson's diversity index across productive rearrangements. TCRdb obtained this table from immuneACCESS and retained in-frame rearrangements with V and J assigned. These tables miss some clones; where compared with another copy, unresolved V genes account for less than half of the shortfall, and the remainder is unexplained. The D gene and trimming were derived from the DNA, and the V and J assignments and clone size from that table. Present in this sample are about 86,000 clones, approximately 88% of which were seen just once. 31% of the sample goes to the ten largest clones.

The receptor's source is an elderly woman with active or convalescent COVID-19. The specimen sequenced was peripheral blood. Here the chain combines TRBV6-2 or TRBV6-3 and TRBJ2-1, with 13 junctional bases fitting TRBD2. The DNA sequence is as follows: TGTGCCAGCAGCCCACTAGCGGGGGGGCTTGGTGAGCAGTTCTTC. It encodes CASSPLAGGLGEQFF.